This record concerns one T cell receptor beta chain sequence. Its antigen remains unknown. The protocol was immunoSEQ multiplex PCR, while the TCRdb copy is restricted to in-frame clones and leaves out a portion. Among about 70,000 clones, 85% to 90% were seen once, and the ten largest hold about a fifth. The data originate from a study of T cells in localized non-small cell lung cancer. Study-wide findings and caveats: Adjacent uninvolved lung had the highest clonality, suggesting focused antigen responses.

J gave up 1 base and V 5 bases, and 1 base lay outside the gene matches. Germline lookup yields CDR1 SGHAT and CDR2 FQDESV (reference sequence). The CDR3 has 13 residues. The clonotype comes from a male donor aged 60 or over with stage III squamous cell lung carcinoma. The sequences come from peripheral blood, collected before any cancer treatment. The gene calls are TRBV11-1 and TRBJ2-5; 7 nucleotides line up with TRBD1. CDR3 loop: CASSRDSQETQYF. CDR3 DNA sequence: TGTGCCAGCAGCAGGGACAGCCAAGAGACCCAGTACTTC.